The present TCR beta chain was sequenced within a study of graft-versus-host responses after intestinal transplantation. The overall study: Recipients underwent multivisceral, liver-intestinal, or isolated intestinal transplants. Every one of the recipients received anti-thymocyte globulin induction and afterwards took tacrolimus and steroids for approximately three years. Study outcomes and limitations: GvH clones appeared in recipient marrow, some first in ileum or blood.

Using immunoSEQ multiplex PCR, the repertoire was profiled, and TCRdb retains in-frame clones only, with some absent. The sample contains some 15,000 clones, around 94% of which appear only once. In regard to this clone: Its cognate antigen is unknown.

Trimming took off 8 bases at V and 7 bases at J, with 24 bases between the two ends. Germline CDR1 SGHAT, CDR2 FQNNGV. CDR3 size: 16 residues. This receptor was identified in a human patient who received an intestinal transplant, so some T cells may come from the graft donor. The starting material was PBMCs, obtained 9 days after transplant. The gene calls are TRBV11-2 and TRBJ2-1; a possible D gene is TRBD2 (5 bases). CDR3: CASGLGWGPSGNEQFF. The CDR3 DNA follows: TGTGCCAGCGGCCTGGGGTGGGGTCCTTCGGGAAATGAGCAGTTCTTC.